The 17 T cell receptor beta chains below all came from one sample that was sequenced in a study of OX40 agonist ivuxolimab in advanced cancers. Only in-frame clones appear in the TCRdb table, and some are missing; sequencing was by immunoSEQ multiplex PCR. The sample has some 78,000 clones; 88% are singletons. Here the sequenced sample was CD4+ or CD8+ T cells sorted from blood, taken in a trial of the OX40 agonist ivuxolimab. Every receptor here comes from an adult with an advanced solid tumor such as melanoma, head and neck, liver or kidney cancer.

V gene TRBV10-3 combines with J gene TRBJ2-5; D might be TRBD2 (7 bases). The CDR3 covers 16 residues. The germline V gene has CDR1 ENHRY and CDR2 SYGVKD. V lost 0 bases, J lost 4 bases, and 15 bases lay in between. The DNA of the CDR3 is TGTGCCATCAGTGAGTCGGACGGGGGGCGAGGAGAGACCCAGTACTTC. Translating it yields CAISESDGGRGETQYF.

V is TRBV28 and J is TRBJ1-1; D might be TRBD1 (6 bases). This CDR3 region has 15 residues. V was cut by 1 base and J by 2 bases, with 11 bases left in between. Germline loops: CDR1 MDHEN, CDR2 SYDVKM. In DNA form, the CDR3 reads TGTGCCAGCAGTTTATTGGGGACAAGCAACACTGAAGCTTTCTTT. This translates into CASSLLGTSNTEAFF.

The gene calls are TRBV11-2 and TRBJ1-2; maybe TRBD1 (6 bases). Trimming took off 4 bases at V and 4 bases at J, with 13 bases between the two ends. Per germline, CDR1 SGHAT and CDR2 FQNNGV. The length of the CDR3 is 14 residues. The CDR3 DNA follows: TGTGCCAGCAGCTCCGGGCGGGACATCTATGGCTACACCTTC. Its protein product is CASSSGRDIYGYTF.

Worth noting for this clone: Different DNA sequences within this sample yield the same CDR3. V usage is TRBV27 and J usage is TRBJ1-1; no firm D call. V shed 2 bases and J shed 3 bases, with 7 bases lying between them. CDR1 is MNHEY and CDR2 is SMNVEV in the germline V gene (reference sequence). There are 13 residues in the CDR3. CDR3 DNA sequence: TGTGCCAGCAGTTTAAAAGCCTACACTGAAGCTTTCTTT. Translated: CASSLKAYTEAFF.

J is TRBJ2-1 and V is TRBV5-1; D is perhaps TRBD2 (7 bases). The V gene lost 0 bases and the J gene lost 5 bases, with 24 bases spanning the gap. Germline CDR1 reads SGHRS; CDR2 reads YFSETQ. The CDR3 totals 19 residues. The CDR3 bases are TGCGCCAGCAGCTTGGTTGAAGTGGGGGGGCCTAGACTTCACAATGAGCAGTTCTTC. It encodes CASSLVEVGGPRLHNEQFF.

This clone is deemed medium-sized. Because the CDR3 is missing its conserved closing phenylalanine or tryptophan, this is likely a read error. The chain couples TRBV2 to TRBJ1-6; perhaps TRBD1 as D (5 bases). Germline V lookup: CDR1 SNHLY, CDR2 FYNNEI. This CDR3 is built from 16 residues. V lost 3 bases to trimming and J lost 3 bases, with 12 bases between them. This chain's CDR3 is CASSEGGIGYNSPLHL. In DNA, the CDR3 is TGTGCCAGCAGTGAGGGGGGGATCGGCTATAATTCACCCCTCCACCTT.

This sequence joins TRBV5-4 and TRBJ1-1, with D maybe TRBD1 (5 bases). This CDR3 contains 14 residues. Trimming shortened V by 3 bases and J by 4 bases, and 13 bases separated the two germline ends. Germline V CDR1 and CDR2: SGHNT, YYREEE (reference sequence). CDR3 DNA: TGTGCCAGCAGCTCCGCCACCGGGGGCACTGAAGCTTTCTTT. This sequence encodes CASSSATGGTEAFF.

This clone was observed a few times. The chain recombines TRBV2 with TRBJ1-4; a possible D gene is TRBD1 (5 bases). The V gene lost 8 bases and the J gene lost 5 bases, with 15 bases spanning the gap. The CDR3 is made up of 14 amino acids. Per the germline V gene, CDR1 is SNHLY and CDR2 is FYNNEI. CDR3 residues: CASGDSARNEKLFF. In DNA, the CDR3 is TGTGCCAGCGGAGACAGCGCTAGGAATGAAAAACTGTTTTTT.

In DNA form, the CDR3 reads TGTGCCATCAGCGCGACAGGGGGCAGGGGTAATGAAAAACTGTTTTTT. Amino acids: CAISATGGRGNEKLFF. The chain joins TRBV10-3 to TRBJ1-4; 10 bases are shared with TRBD1. This CDR3 is built from 16 residues. V was clipped by 6 bases and J by 4 bases; unmatched bases: 8. Germline loops: CDR1 ENHRY, CDR2 SYGVKD.

The V call is TRBV2, the J call TRBJ1-5; D is perhaps TRBD1 (5 bases). The CDR3 is 13 amino acids. CDR1 is SNHLY, CDR2 FYNNEI, per germline. Trimming removed 8 bases at V and 5 bases at J, with 13 bases between. The CDR3 DNA follows: TGTGCCAGCCGGGGGGAACGGGATCAGCCCCAGCATTTT. It yields the protein CASRGERDQPQHF.

The chain combines TRBV6-5 with TRBJ1-1, with no clear D. The CDR3 consists of 15 residues. V shed 6 bases and J shed 0 bases, with 14 bases lying between them. Germline assignment: CDR1 MNHEY and CDR2 SVGAGI. Here the CDR3 reads CASRKPGLMNTEAFF. CDR3 coding DNA: TGTGCCAGCAGGAAACCGGGCCTAATGAACACTGAAGCTTTCTTT.

The chain links TRBV4-2 to TRBJ2-4; either TRBD1 or TRBD2 may fit D (5 bases each). Trimming shortened V by 3 bases and J by 7 bases, and 16 bases separated the two germline ends. Germline V lookup: CDR1 LGHNA, CDR2 YNFKEQ. The CDR3 extends over 15 amino acids. Here the CDR3 reads CASSQVQEAGNIQYF. CDR3 DNA: TGTGCCAGCAGCCAGGTACAGGAGGCTGGGAACATTCAGTACTTC.

The chain couples TRBV5-4 to TRBJ2-2; D possibly corresponds to TRBD1 (5 bases). The ends were cut back, 0 bases at V and 10 bases at J, with 10 bases in the middle. CDR1 is SGHNT and CDR2 is YYREEE in the germline V gene (reference sequence). The CDR3 sequence is 13 residues long. CDR3 region: CASSLEDMEELFF. CDR3 nucleotide sequence: TGTGCCAGCAGCTTGGAGGACATGGAGGAGCTGTTTTTT.

This clone came up once. The chain combines TRBV7-2 with TRBJ2-1; D is unresolved. V lost 5 bases to trimming and J lost 0 bases, with 11 bases between them. Per the germline V gene, CDR1 is SGHTA and CDR2 is FQGNSA. The CDR3 is 15 amino acids. CDR3 bases: TGTGCCAGCAGCCTCTCCTCGAGCTCCTACAATGAGCAGTTCTTC. Its translation is CASSLSSSSYNEQFF.

CDR3 loop: CASSIETREQYF. The DNA of the CDR3 is TGTGCCAGCAGTATAGAAACCCGAGAGCAGTACTTC. This sequence joins TRBV6-1 and TRBJ2-7; D is unclear. The germline V gene has CDR1 MNHNS and CDR2 SASEGT. The CDR3 has 12 residues. V gave up 5 bases and J gave up 7 bases, with 12 bases separating them.

The chain links TRBV2 to TRBJ2-1; D not certain. Germline assignment: CDR1 SNHLY and CDR2 FYNNEI. CDR3 length equals 11 residues. V was shortened by 4 bases and J by 10 bases, with 8 bases between the two germline ends. The CDR3, as DNA: TGTGCCAGCAGTGGAGTATACGAGCAGTTCTTC. This codes for CASSGVYEQFF.

DNA for the CDR3: TGTGCCACGACAGCCGGGACAGCTAACACCGGGGAGCTGTTTTTT. Translated, it gives CATTAGTANTGELFF. This sequence joins TRBV19 and TRBJ2-2, with 7 bases aligning to TRBD1. In germline, CDR1 is LNHDA, CDR2 SQIVND (reference sequence). The CDR3 contains 15 residues. The V gene end was trimmed by 10 bases and the J gene end by 2 bases; junction bases not matched to a gene: 10.